Listed here are 15 T cell receptor beta chains from one sample, sequenced in a study of T-cell memory formation after mild COVID-19. A single record per CDR3 protein comes from TCRdb applying MiXCR to the 5' RACE reads. Altogether about 190,000 distinct CDR3 sequences are present, around 19% being singletons, with the ten largest covering approximately 2.4%. Sequenced: PBMCs or a T cell subset sorted from them (not recorded which). These receptor sequences come from an adult woman who had mild COVID-19 (a few samples of this study predate the infection). Cell type and time point are not known.

This clonotype was detected only a few times. The chain carries TRBV20-1 and TRBJ2-7; possibly TRBD1 or TRBD2 for D (5 bases each). The CDR3 loop spans 16 amino acids. CDR1 is DFQATT and CDR2 is SNEGSKA in the germline V gene (reference sequence). With 0 bases removed from V and 4 bases from J, the gap between germline ends came to 19 bases. CDR3 DNA sequence: TGCAGTGCTAGAGAAGAGGGGCGCGTCCCCACATACGAGCAGTACTTC. This sequence encodes CSAREEGRVPTYEQYF.

This rearrangement joins TRBV5-1 to TRBJ1-2; TRBD1 aligns across 9 bases. The J segment lost 8 bases and the V segment lost 2 bases, leaving 10 bases of the junction unmatched. The CDR3 extends over 15 amino acids. CDR1 is SGHRS, CDR2 YFSETQ, per germline. CDR3 amino acids: CASSLQGAQGRGYTF. In nucleotides, the CDR3 is TGCGCCAGCAGCTTACAGGGGGCGCAAGGCCGCGGCTACACCTTC.

This chain uses TRBV15 with TRBJ2-5; no definite D call. CDR3 size: 12 residues. Germline V CDR1 and CDR2: LNHNV, YYDKDF (reference sequence). The V end was cut by 0 bases, the J end by 5 bases, with 4 bases between. The CDR3 sequence is CATSRDQETQYF. Here the CDR3 DNA reads TGTGCCACCAGCAGAGATCAGGAGACCCAGTACTTC.

The chain is built from TRBV3-1 and TRBJ1-1; TRBD1 is a possible D gene (6 bases). The CDR3 has 16 amino acids. Between the trimmed V and J ends, which lost 1 base and 4 bases, there was a span of 16 bases. CDR1 and CDR2 from the germline V gene are LGHDT and YNNKEL (reference sequence). Here the CDR3 reads CASSQAPGVLGTEAFF. For the CDR3, the DNA is TGTGCCAGCAGCCAAGCCCCAGGGGTCTTGGGCACTGAAGCTTTCTTT. Combining the CDR3 with reference TRBV3-1 and TRBJ1-1 gives the whole variable domain DTAVSQTPKYLVTQMGNDKSIKCEQNLGHDTMYWYKQDSKKFLKIMFSYNNKELIINETVPNRFSPKSPDKAHLNLHINSLELGDSAVYFCASSQAPGVLGTEAFFGQGTRLTVV.

This clonotype was detected only a few times. V and J are TRBV19 and TRBJ2-3; 10 bases are a match to TRBD2. Germline-derived CDR1 and CDR2 are LNHDA and SQIVND (reference sequence). The CDR3 contains 16 residues. The J segment lost 3 bases and the V segment lost 5 bases, leaving 8 bases of the junction unmatched. The CDR3 DNA follows: TGTGCCAGTAGTCGGATAGCGGGGGGAATAACAGATACGCAGTATTTT. Translating gives CASSRIAGGITDTQYF.

This clonotype was seen a few times. The J gene is TRBJ1-1, the V gene TRBV12-3 or TRBV12-4, with 7 bases fitting TRBD1. Trimming took 6 bases from V and 0 from J; bases not matched to a gene: 4. The CDR3 has 14 amino acids. CDR3 protein: CASRSGTVNTEAFF. CDR3 coding DNA: TGTGCCAGCAGGAGCGGGACAGTGAACACTGAAGCTTTCTTT.

This sequence joins TRBV7-3 and TRBJ1-1; D gene ambiguous. In germline, CDR1 is SGHTA, CDR2 FQGTGA. Trimming pared 8 bases from V and 2 bases from J, leaving 12 bases between. The CDR3 is 13 amino acids. CDR3 in amino acids: CASAQGINTEAFF. The CDR3 DNA is TGTGCCAGCGCCCAAGGAATCAACACTGAAGCTTTCTTT. The full variable domain, in which reference TRBV7-3 and TRBJ1-1 provide the parts outside the CDR3, is GAGVSQTPSNKVTEKGKYVELRCDPISGHTALYWYRQSLGQGPEFLIYFQGTGAADDSGLPNDRFFAVRPEGSVSTLKIQRTERGDSAVYLCASAQGINTEAFFGQGTRLTVV.

The genes are TRBV7-8 and TRBJ1-1; 7 bases map to TRBD1. Germline trimming cut 4 bases from V and 1 base from J; bases unmatched to any gene: 3. CDR1 is SGHVS, CDR2 FQNEAQ, per germline. The CDR3 length is 14 residues. CDR3 nucleotide sequence: TGTGCCAGCAGCTCGTACAGGGGGAACACTGAAGCTTTCTTT. Its protein is CASSSYRGNTEAFF.

This clonotype was found a few times. The J gene is TRBJ1-2, the V gene TRBV20-1; the D is unclear. CDR1 and CDR2 from the germline V gene are DFQATT and SNEGSKA (reference sequence). The CDR3 spans 14 residues. V lost 0 bases and J lost 1, with 9 bases in between. Written as DNA, the CDR3 is TGCAGTGCTAGAGATAGGGCCAGTAACTATGGCTACACCTTC. As protein: CSARDRASNYGYTF.

This clonotype was picked up many times. The rearrangement links TRBV7-2 to TRBJ1-2; D not resolved. The germline V gene has CDR1 SGHTA and CDR2 FQGNSA. The CDR3 covers 13 residues. The V gene lost 5 bases and the J gene lost 8 bases, with 15 bases spanning the gap. CDR3 sequence reads: CASSQGPERGYTF. CDR3 nucleotides: TGTGCCAGCAGCCAAGGACCGGAGAGGGGCTACACCTTC. Full variable domain (remainder filled in from reference TRBV7-2 and TRBJ1-2): GAGVSQSPSNKVTEKGKDVELRCDPISGHTALYWYRQSLGQGLEFLIYFQGNSAPDKSGLPSDRFSAERTGGSVSTLTIQRTQQEDSAVYLCASSQGPERGYTFGSGTRLTVV.

This sequence joins TRBV7-9 and TRBJ2-7; possibly TRBD2 for D (6 bases). V was clipped by 4 bases and J by 2 bases, with 12 bases between them. Germline lookup yields CDR1 SEHNR and CDR2 FQNEAQ (reference sequence). The CDR3 is 14 amino acids. The CDR3 spells CASSWGDPPYEQYF. CDR3 DNA: TGTGCCAGCAGCTGGGGGGATCCCCCCTACGAGCAGTACTTC.

This clonotype showed up many times. This chain uses TRBV27 with TRBJ2-1; the D gene is possibly TRBD1 (6 bases). From germline, CDR1 is MNHEY and CDR2 SMNVEV (reference sequence). V dropped 2 bases and J dropped 4 bases, with 6 bases sitting between them. The CDR3 spans 13 residues. The CDR3 DNA sequence: TGTGCCAGCAGTTTAGACAGGTACAATGAGCAGTTCTTC. Its protein is CASSLDRYNEQFF.

This chain links TRBV28 with TRBJ1-2; TRBD1 matches 10 bases. Germline CDR1 MDHEN, CDR2 SYDVKM. The V gene end was trimmed by 5 bases and the J gene end by 5 bases; junction bases not matched to a gene: 11. The length of the CDR3 is 16 residues. DNA of the CDR3: TGTGCCAGCAGTCTCGTGACAGGGGGCCTGGGATATGGCTACACCTTC. Amino acids: CASSLVTGGLGYGYTF.

Only a few counts were recorded for this clonotype. The V and J genes are TRBV4-3 and TRBJ2-5, with 10 nucleotides matching TRBD1. CDR3 size: 18 residues. From germline, CDR1 is LGHNA and CDR2 YSLEER. Germline trimming cut 1 base from V and 4 bases from J; bases unmatched to any gene: 12. The CDR3 DNA follows: TGCGCCAGCAGCCAAGGGACTTACGGGACAGGGGTTCGAGAGACCCAGTACTTC. Protein product: CASSQGTYGTGVRETQYF.

This clonotype has a count of ten or more. The chain combines TRBV12-3 or TRBV12-4 with TRBJ2-2, with 9 bases identical to TRBD1. The V gene end was trimmed by 8 bases and the J gene end by 5 bases; junction bases not matched to a gene: 6. This CDR3 spans 14 amino acids. The CDR3 DNA sequence: TGTGCCAGCTTTGGACAGGGGCGGACCGGGGAGCTGTTTTTT. It encodes CASFGQGRTGELFF.